These 14 T cell receptor beta chains were all obtained from the same sample, sequenced in a study of blood T cell repertoires in COVID-19. Sequencing was performed with immunoSEQ multiplex PCR; in TCRdb, only in-frame clones are kept and a portion is missing. The sample shows approximately 200,000 clones, about 80% of them seen only once. Sequenced: peripheral blood. These TCRs come from a human donor with acute or convalescent COVID-19. The donor label of this sample is uncertain.

The J gene is TRBJ2-7, the V gene TRBV28; 7 nucleotides line up with TRBD2. J was trimmed by 3 bases and V by 3 bases; bases with no gene match: 11. This CDR3 is built from 16 residues. The germline V gene has CDR1 MDHEN and CDR2 SYDVKM. CDR3 residues: CASSFPGRAGDYEQYF. For the CDR3, the DNA is TGTGCCAGCAGTTTTCCCGGACGCGCGGGGGACTACGAGCAGTACTTC. The full variable domain, rest sourced from reference TRBV28 and TRBJ2-7, is DVKVTQSSRYLVKRTGEKVFLECVQDMDHENMFWYRQDPGLGLRLIYFSYDVKMKEKGDIPEGYSVSREKKERFSLILESASTNQTSMYLCASSFPGRAGDYEQYFGPGTRLTVT.

V gene TRBV7-3 combines with J gene TRBJ2-7, with 13 bases identical to TRBD2. The trim removed 5 bases at V and 6 bases at J, leaving 10 bases unmatched. Germline assignment: CDR1 SGHTA and CDR2 FQGTGA. This CDR3 contains 16 residues. In nucleotides, the CDR3 is TGTGCCAGCAGCAAACCGGGACTAGCGGGGACCGTCGAGCAGTACTTC. This codes for CASSKPGLAGTVEQYF.

The chain has TRBV5-4 and TRBJ1-4, with TRBD1 matching 8 bases. Germline V lookup: CDR1 SGHNT, CDR2 YYREEE (reference sequence). The V gene end was trimmed by 1 base and the J gene end by 7 bases; junction bases not matched to a gene: 3. The CDR3 is 14 residues long. The CDR3 sequence is CASSLQGAVEKLFF. The CDR3 DNA follows: TGTGCCAGCAGCTTGCAGGGGGCCGTTGAAAAACTGTTTTTT.

This clone occurred a few times. The V gene is TRBV28, the J gene TRBJ1-2; D is possibly TRBD1 (5 bases). This CDR3 is 15 amino acids long. Germline CDR1 reads MDHEN; CDR2 reads SYDVKM. With 5 bases removed from V and 5 bases from J, the gap between germline ends came to 18 bases. CDR3 nucleotides: TGTGCCAGCAGTCCACCTCCAGGGTTGGGGTATGGCTACACCTTC. Encoded protein: CASSPPPGLGYGYTF.

This chain joins TRBV29-1 and TRBJ1-4; 9 bases agree with TRBD1. The trim removed 4 bases at V and 0 bases at J, leaving 6 bases unmatched. The CDR3 extends over 16 amino acids. The germline CDR1 and CDR2 sequences are SQVTM and ANQGSEA. The CDR3 spells CSVGGGQGATNEKLFF. The CDR3 bases are TGCAGCGTTGGTGGGGGACAGGGCGCAACTAATGAAAAACTGTTTTTT.

V gene TRBV6-4 combines with J gene TRBJ2-3; D might be TRBD2 (5 bases). CDR3 length: 14 amino acids. The V gene's germline CDR1 is MRHNA and CDR2 SNTAGT. V was clipped by 5 bases and J by 0 bases, with 9 bases between them. This CDR3 reads CASSFSASTDTQYF. The CDR3, as DNA: TGTGCCAGCAGTTTTAGCGCAAGCACAGATACGCAGTATTTT.

The chain couples TRBV6-2 or TRBV6-3 to TRBJ1-5; D is perhaps TRBD1 (5 bases). V lost 4 bases to trimming and J lost 11 bases, with 15 bases between them. The germline CDR1 and CDR2 sequences are MNHEY and SVGEGT. The CDR3 is 13 residues long. As DNA, the CDR3 is TGTGCCAGCAGTTGGGGCATTGGCCAAGCCCAGCATTTT. This gives the protein CASSWGIGQAQHF.

This rearrangement joins TRBV15 to TRBJ2-1; 9 bases fit TRBD1. Unmatched junction bases numbered 5, after V lost 5 bases and J lost 6 bases. The CDR3 is made up of 14 amino acids. Germline lookup yields CDR1 LNHNV and CDR2 YYDKDF (reference sequence). The DNA for the CDR3 is TGTGCCACCAGCCGGGACAGGGTCTCCAATGAGCAGTTCTTC. Translated, it gives CATSRDRVSNEQFF.

The V and J genes are TRBV28 and TRBJ1-4; D is unclear. Germline V gene lookup returns CDR1 MDHEN and CDR2 SYDVKM. The CDR3 length is 13 residues. The V end lost 4 bases, the J end lost 0 bases, and 3 bases lay between the germline ends. The DNA of the CDR3 is TGTGCCAGCAGTTCGGCAACTAATGAAAAACTGTTTTTT. Amino acid sequence: CASSSATNEKLFF.

This chain connects TRBV11-2 to TRBJ2-1, with 7 bases aligning to TRBD2. This CDR3 comprises 16 residues. The germline V gene has CDR1 SGHAT and CDR2 FQNNGV. V dropped 5 bases and J dropped 5; count of bases not matched to a gene: 12. DNA for the CDR3: TGTGCCAGCAGCCTTGGGGTACTAGCGACCGACAATGAGCAGTTCTTC. Translating it yields CASSLGVLATDNEQFF.

The CDR3 sequence: CASSGSHPAYNEQFF. CDR3 DNA: TGCGCCAGCAGTGGGAGCCATCCAGCCTACAATGAGCAGTTCTTC. The chain is built from TRBV10-2 and TRBJ2-1; no firm D call. In germline, CDR1 is WSHSY, CDR2 SAAADI. The CDR3 contains 15 residues. V was shortened by 4 bases and J by 2 bases, with 12 bases between the two germline ends.

This clone has only one observation. This rearrangement joins TRBV3-1 (or the pseudogene TRBV3-2) to TRBJ1-6; the D gene is possibly TRBD1 (5 bases). Trimming took off 1 base at V and 9 bases at J, with 10 bases between the two ends. Germline V gene lookup returns CDR1 LGHDT and CDR2 YNNKEL (reference sequence). The CDR3 has 14 residues. The CDR3 bases are TGTGCCAGCAGCCAAGGGGGGGAGGGTTCACCCCTCCACTTT. Translation gives CASSQGGEGSPLHF.

This rearrangement joins TRBV28 to TRBJ1-4; 7 nucleotides line up with TRBD1. The germline CDR1 and CDR2 sequences are MDHEN and SYDVKM. The CDR3 sequence is 13 residues long. V was clipped by 11 bases and J by 4 bases; unmatched bases: 7. The CDR3 coding sequence is TGTGCCGGGGGACAGCAGAGTAATGAAAAACTGTTTTTT. It encodes CAGGQQSNEKLFF.

This clone showed up just once. The V and J genes are TRBV7-9 and TRBJ2-1, with 7 nucleotides matching TRBD2. Germline values: CDR1 SEHNR, CDR2 FQNEAQ (reference sequence). The CDR3 runs 16 residues. V shed 0 bases, J shed 10 bases, and the junction held 12 bases outside the gene matches. The CDR3 DNA reads TGTGCCAGCAGCTTAGCTGATCGAGGGAGGGCCGGGGAGCAGTTCTTC. Translating it yields CASSLADRGRAGEQFF. The variable domain in full, with the rest retrieved from reference TRBV7-9 and TRBJ2-1, is DTGVSQNPRHKITKRGQNVTFRCDPISEHNRLYWYRQTLGQGPEFLTYFQNEAQLEKSRLLSDRFSAERPKGSFSTLEIQRTEQGDSAMYLCASSLADRGRAGEQFFGPGTRLTVL.